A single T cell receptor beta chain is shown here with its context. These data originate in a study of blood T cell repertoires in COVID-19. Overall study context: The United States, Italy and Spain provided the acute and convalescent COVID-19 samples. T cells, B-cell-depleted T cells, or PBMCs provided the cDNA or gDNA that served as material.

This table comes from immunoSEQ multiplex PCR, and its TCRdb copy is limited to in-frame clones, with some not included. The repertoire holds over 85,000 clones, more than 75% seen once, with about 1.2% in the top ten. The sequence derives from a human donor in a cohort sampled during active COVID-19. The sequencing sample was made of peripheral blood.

The CDR3 loop reads CASQTRNEKLFF. For the CDR3, the DNA is TGTGCCAGCCAGACACGGAATGAAAAACTGTTTTTT. This chain connects TRBV19 to TRBJ1-4; no definite D call. V lost 9 bases, J lost 5 bases, and 10 bases lay in between. The CDR3 runs 12 residues. Germline assignment: CDR1 LNHDA and CDR2 SQIVND (reference sequence).